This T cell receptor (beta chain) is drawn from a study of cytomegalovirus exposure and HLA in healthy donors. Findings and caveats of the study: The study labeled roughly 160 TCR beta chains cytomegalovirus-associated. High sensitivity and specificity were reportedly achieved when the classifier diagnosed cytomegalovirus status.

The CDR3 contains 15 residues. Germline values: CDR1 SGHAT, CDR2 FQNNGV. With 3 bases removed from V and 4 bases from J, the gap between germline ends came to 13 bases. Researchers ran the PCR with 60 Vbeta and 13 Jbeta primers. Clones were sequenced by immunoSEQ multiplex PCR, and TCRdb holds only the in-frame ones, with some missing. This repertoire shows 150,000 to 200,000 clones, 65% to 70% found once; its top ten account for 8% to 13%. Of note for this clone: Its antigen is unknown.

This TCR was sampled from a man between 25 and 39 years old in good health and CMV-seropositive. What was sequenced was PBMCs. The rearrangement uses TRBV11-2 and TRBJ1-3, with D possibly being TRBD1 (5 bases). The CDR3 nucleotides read TGTGCCAGCAGCTTGACAGTCGTGTCAGGAAACACCATATATTTT. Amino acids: CASSLTVVSGNTIYF.